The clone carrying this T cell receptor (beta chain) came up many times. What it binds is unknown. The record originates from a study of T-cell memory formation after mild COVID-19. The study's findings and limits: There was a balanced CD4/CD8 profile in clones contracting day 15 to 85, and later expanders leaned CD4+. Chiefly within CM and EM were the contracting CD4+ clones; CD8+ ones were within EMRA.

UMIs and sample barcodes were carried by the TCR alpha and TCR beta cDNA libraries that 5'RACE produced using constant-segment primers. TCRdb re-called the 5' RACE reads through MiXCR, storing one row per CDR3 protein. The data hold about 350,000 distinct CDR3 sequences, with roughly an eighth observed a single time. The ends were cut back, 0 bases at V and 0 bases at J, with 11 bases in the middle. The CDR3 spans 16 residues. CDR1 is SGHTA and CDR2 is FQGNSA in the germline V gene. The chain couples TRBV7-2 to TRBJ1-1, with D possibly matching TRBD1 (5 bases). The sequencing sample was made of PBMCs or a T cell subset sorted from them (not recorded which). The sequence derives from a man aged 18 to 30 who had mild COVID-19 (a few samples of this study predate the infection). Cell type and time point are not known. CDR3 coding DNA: TGTGCCAGCAGCTTAGCGGGGCAGGGCTTGAACACTGAAGCTTTCTTT. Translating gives CASSLAGQGLNTEAFF.